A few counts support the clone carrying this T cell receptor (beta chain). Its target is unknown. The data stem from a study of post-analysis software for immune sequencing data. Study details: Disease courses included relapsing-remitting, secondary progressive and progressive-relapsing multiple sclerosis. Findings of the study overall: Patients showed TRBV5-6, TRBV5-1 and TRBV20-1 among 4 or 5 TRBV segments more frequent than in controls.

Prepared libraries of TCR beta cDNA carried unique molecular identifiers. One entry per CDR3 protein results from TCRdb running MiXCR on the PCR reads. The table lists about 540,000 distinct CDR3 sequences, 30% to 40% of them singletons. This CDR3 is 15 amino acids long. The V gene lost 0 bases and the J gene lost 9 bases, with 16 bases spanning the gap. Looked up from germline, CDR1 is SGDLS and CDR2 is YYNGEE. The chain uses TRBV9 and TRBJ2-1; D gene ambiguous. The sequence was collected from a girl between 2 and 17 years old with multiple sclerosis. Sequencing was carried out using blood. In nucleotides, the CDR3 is TGTGCCAGCAGCGTAGGAGGCGAAGGGCTGGGTGAGCAGTTCTTC. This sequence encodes CASSVGGEGLGEQFF.